A selection of T cell receptor beta chains follows, all from one sample in a study of blood T cells in healthy people across ages. TCRdb re-called the 5' RACE reads through MiXCR, storing one row per CDR3 protein. The sample consists of more than 650,000 distinct CDR3 sequences, about 48% of them appearing once. Specimen: blood. These receptors were obtained from an elderly man in good health. The CDR3 runs from the conserved cysteine through the conserved F or W. The order of the fields is D gene, clone size, J gene, V gene, CDR3 DNA, CDR3 protein. A D gene is named only where the DNA matches it firmly. Part of the rows lack a size; the others show once, few, many or a class for expanded clones.

NA many TRBJ2-5 TRBV29-1 TGCAGCGTTGTTAAGGGGGGAGAGACCCAGTACTTC CSVVKGGETQYF
NA NA TRBJ2-7 TRBV5-1 TGCGCCAGCAGCATCTCTGCAGCCTTCTACGAGCAGTACTTC CASSISAAFYEQYF
NA NA TRBJ2-4 TRBV4-2 TGTGCCAGCAGCCCCGGCAGGGCCAAAAACATTCAGTACTTC CASSPGRAKNIQYF
TRBD2 NA TRBJ2-7 TRBV28 TGTGCCACCCGGGACTACTCCTCCTACGAGCAGTACTTC CATRDYSSYEQYF
NA NA TRBJ2-2 TRBV29-1 TGCAGCGTTGATATCGGGGAGCTGTTTTTT CSVDIGELFF
NA NA TRBJ2-7 TRBV6-5 TGTGCCAGCAGCGGGAGCGGATACTACGAGCAGTACTTC CASSGSGYYEQYF
TRBD2 NA TRBJ2-7 TRBV2 TGTGCCAGCAGAGGACTAGCGGGAGGGTTATCCTACAATGAGCAGTACTTC CASRGLAGGLSYNEQYF
NA NA TRBJ1-4 TRBV12-3/TRBV12-4 TGTGCCAGCAGTTTCGGGGCGGACATTGAAAAACTGTTTTTT CASSFGADIEKLFF
NA once TRBJ2-1 TRBV12-3/TRBV12-4 TGTGCCAGCAGCACCTTCATCTACAATGAGCAGTTCTTC CASSTFIYNEQFF
TRBD2 NA TRBJ2-1 TRBV24-1 TGTGCCACCAGTGATCCAGCGGGAGGCCACAATGAGCAGTTCTTC CATSDPAGGHNEQFF
TRBD1 NA TRBJ2-7 TRBV20-1 TGCAGTGCTAGCCGGACAGGGACCTACGAGCAGTACTTC CSASRTGTYEQYF
TRBD1 NA TRBJ2-1 TRBV18 TGTGCCAGCTCACCCTTCACAGGGGGCGGACACAATGAGCAGTTCTTC CASSPFTGGGHNEQFF
NA NA TRBJ2-7 TRBV24-1 TGTGCCACCAGTGATTCCGGGAACGGGGCCCAGTACTTC CATSDSGNGAQYF
NA NA TRBJ2-7 TRBV19 TGTGCCAGTAGTGCAGGAATCCCCTACGAGCAGTACTTC CASSAGIPYEQYF
NA NA TRBJ2-7 TRBV14 TGTGCCAGCAGCCAAGAGGGGTGGCAATCCGAGCAGTACTTC CASSQEGWQSEQYF
NA NA TRBJ1-2 TRBV14 TGTGCCAGCAGCCAAGATCAGGGGAACTATGGCTACACCTTC CASSQDQGNYGYTF
TRBD1 NA TRBJ1-2 TRBV19 TGTGCCAGTAGTTTGACCGGGACAGGGGCTAACTATGGCTACACCTTC CASSLTGTGANYGYTF
NA many TRBJ2-5 TRBV2 TGTGCCGGCTATCAGGGGACACGGGAGACCCAGTACTTC CAGYQGTRETQYF
NA NA TRBJ2-3 TRBV5-5 TGTGCCAGCAGCCCCCTGGGGGGCGGGAGAACAGATACGCAGTATTTT CASSPLGGGRTDTQYF
NA NA TRBJ1-6 TRBV3-1 TGTGCCAGCAGCCAAGAAGGAATGAATAATTCACCCCTCCACTTT CASSQEGMNNSPLHF
TRBD2 few TRBJ2-1 TRBV2 TGTGCCACCGGGACTAGCTGGAATGAGCAGTTCTTC CATGTSWNEQFF
NA NA TRBJ2-7 TRBV6-5 TGTGTCAGCAGTTACGGGCTAGCGCCAAGGGTACACGAGCAGTACTTC CVSSYGLAPRVHEQYF
TRBD2 few TRBJ2-7 TRBV2 TGTGCCAGCAGCAAGTCGGGACTAGCTAGTTACGAGCAGTACTTC CASSKSGLASYEQYF
TRBD1 once TRBJ1-1 TRBV7-9 TGTGCCAGCAGCTTAGTTGTGGGACAGGGCAACACTGAAGCTTTCTTT CASSLVVGQGNTEAFF
TRBD1 NA TRBJ2-4 TRBV12-3/TRBV12-4 TGTGCCAGCAGCCGAATACAGGGGGCTAGAGACATTCAGTACTTC CASSRIQGARDIQYF
NA NA TRBJ1-1 TRBV20-1 TGCAGTGCTAGTACCTACCTGAACACTGAAGCTTTCTTT CSASTYLNTEAFF
NA once TRBJ1-1 TRBV3-1 TGTGCCAGCAGCCAAGATGAAGGTAGGAACACTGAAGCTTTCTTT CASSQDEGRNTEAFF
NA NA TRBJ2-7 TRBV16 TGTGCCAGCAGCCAAGTCTCGAGTGGTTATGGTGAGCAGTACTTC CASSQVSSGYGEQYF
TRBD2 NA TRBJ2-1 TRBV13 TGTGCCAGCCGACTAGCGGGAGGATGGGGGGAGCAGTTCTTC CASRLAGGWGEQFF
TRBD1 once TRBJ2-3 TRBV7-9 TGTGCCAGCAGCGAGTGGGGACAGGGCACAGATACGCAGTATTTT CASSEWGQGTDTQYF
NA NA TRBJ2-1 TRBV21-1 TGTGCCAGCCCCAAAGGGAGGCAACTTGAGCAGTTCTTC CASPKGRQLEQFF
NA few TRBJ2-7 TRBV5-1 TGCGCCAGCAGCTTGAACACGGTGACCTACGAGCAGTACTTC CASSLNTVTYEQYF
TRBD1 NA TRBJ1-5 TRBV27 TGTGCCAGCGGACTGACAGGGATCGGTCAGCCCCAGCATTTT CASGLTGIGQPQHF
TRBD2 few TRBJ2-1 TRBV28 TGTGCCAGCATATCAGCGGGAGGGAGCTCCTACAATGAGCAGTTCTTC CASISAGGSSYNEQFF
TRBD1 NA TRBJ2-7 TRBV6-5 TGTGCCAGCAGGGGACAGGGGAGCTCCTACGAGCAGTACTTC CASRGQGSSYEQYF
TRBD1 few TRBJ1-2 TRBV20-1 TGCAGTGCGAACATGGCGGACAGGGTTGGCTACACCTTC CSANMADRVGYTF
NA NA TRBJ1-5 TRBV10-3 TGTGCCATCAGCGGCGTGTTAAGCAATCAGCCCCAGCATTTT CAISGVLSNQPQHF
TRBD2 NA TRBJ2-3 TRBV2 TGTGCCAGCAGTGAGGGACTAGCGGGAGCTACGCAGTATTTT CASSEGLAGATQYF
NA NA TRBJ1-1 TRBV7-2 TGTGCCAGCAGCTCATGGGACGTCTTACGGGCTTTCTTT CASSSWDVLRAFF
TRBD1 NA TRBJ2-3 TRBV7-9 TGTGCCAGCAGCGACCCCACAGGGGGTCCGCCCAGATACGCGTATTTT CASSDPTGGPPRYAYF
NA NA TRBJ2-1 TRBV5-1 TGCGCCAGCAGCTTGGACTTGAGTGAGCAGTTCTTC CASSLDLSEQFF
NA NA TRBJ1-5 TRBV7-2 TGTGCCAGCAGTGAAGGGGCGTTTCAGCCCCAGCATTTT CASSEGAFQPQHF